A single T cell receptor beta chain is shown here with its context. The protocol was immunoSEQ multiplex PCR, while the TCRdb copy is restricted to in-frame clones and leaves out a portion. The table shows 250,000 to 350,000 clones, with nearly 90% occurring only once. This sample was included in a study of blood T cell repertoires in COVID-19. At the level of the study: Nucleic acid was either cDNA or gDNA, and it came from T cells, B-cell-depleted T cells, or PBMCs.

Participant-given clinical history determined each cohort assignment. CDR1 is SGHKS and CDR2 is YYEKEE in the germline V gene (reference sequence). CDR3 length: 14 amino acids. V trimming: 4 bases; J trimming: 3 bases; junction bases outside the gene matches: 6. The chain couples TRBV5-5 to TRBJ1-2; 7 nucleotides align to TRBD1. The receptor comes from a woman aged 18-29 years with acute COVID-19. The sequenced material came from PBMCs or T cells enriched from blood (not recorded which). The CDR3 DNA reads TGTGCCAGCAGCGAAGGGGGCCGCGACTATGGCTACACCTTC. It codes for CASSEGGRDYGYTF.